The 5 T cell receptor beta chains below all came from one sample that was sequenced in a study of T-cell memory formation after mild COVID-19. Using its own MiXCR run on the 5' RACE reads, TCRdb lists one record per CDR3 protein. The profile shows around 410,000 distinct CDR3 sequences, 23% of them singletons. The sample taken for sequencing was PBMCs or a T cell subset sorted from them (not recorded which). The receptor set was obtained from an adult woman who had mild COVID-19 (a few samples of this study predate the infection). Cell type and time point are not known.

At least ten counts were recorded for this clonotype. At one of its ends the junction is not consistent with the germline gene, which may arise from a read error. The chain carries TRBV12-3 or TRBV12-4 and TRBJ2-7, with 9 bases identical to TRBD1. The CDR3 spans 14 residues. CDR3 nucleotides: TGCGCCAGCAGCCCGACAGGGGGCTCCTACGAGCAGTACTTC. Translating gives CASSPTGGSYEQYF.

This clonotype was observed a few times. This sequence joins TRBV24-1 and TRBJ2-2; D unresolved. The V gene lost 4 bases and the J gene lost 1 base, with 9 bases spanning the gap. This CDR3 spans 15 amino acids. Germline V CDR1 and CDR2: KGHDR, SFDVKD. The CDR3 nucleotides are TGTGCCACCAGTGACCCGTCAGGGAACACCGGGGAGCTGTTTTTT. It is translated as CATSDPSGNTGELFF.

The chain joins TRBV7-9 to TRBJ2-1; the D gene is possibly TRBD2 (6 bases). There are 13 residues in the CDR3. Germline V gene lookup returns CDR1 SEHNR and CDR2 FQNEAQ (reference sequence). The V gene lost 5 bases and the J gene lost 16 bases, with 21 bases spanning the gap. The CDR3 loop reads CASSLSTWEADFF. The CDR3 nucleotides are TGTGCCAGCAGCCTATCAACCTGGGAGGCAGATTTCTTC.

This clonotype is a singleton in its sample. The chain uses TRBV20-1 and TRBJ2-7, with D perhaps matching TRBD1 (6 bases). V lost 3 bases, J lost 3 bases, and 12 bases lay in between. Germline loops: CDR1 DFQATT, CDR2 SNEGSKA (reference sequence). This CDR3 region has 13 residues. The CDR3 here is CSARSGADYEQYF. The CDR3 DNA reads as TGCAGTGCTAGGTCAGGGGCGGACTACGAGCAGTACTTC.

CDR3 residues: CSVSPSNEQFF. CDR3 DNA sequence: TGCAGCGTTAGCCCGAGCAATGAGCAGTTCTTC. The chain recombines TRBV29-1 with TRBJ2-1; no clear D. Germline V gene data show CDR1 as SQVTM and CDR2 as ANQGSEA. The CDR3 contains 11 residues. The ends were cut back, 5 bases at V and 6 bases at J, with 8 bases in the middle.